Included here is one TCR beta chain sequence, with context. This receptor's antigen is unknown. No base-level quality is on record; no much larger clone is a single base apart. This sample is part of a study of PD-L1 blockade in urothelial cancer (dated by TCRdb to between 2016 and 2019). Study-wide context: About 90% of the roughly 29 patients were identified as males with urothelial cancer of bladder origin, and a prior smoking history was reported by 18 of 29 patients. An ECOG performance status of 0 or 1 was recorded for the patients, and 0 to 3 prior chemotherapy regimens had been received by the patients. Blood samples were analyzed at 3 weeks after treatment start (second dose) and at 6 weeks after treatment start. A median of roughly 140,000 T cells and roughly 80,000 unique TCRs was obtained from blood samples, and a median clonality of about 0.08 was observed. Somatic, immune and clinical correlates of response to PD-L1 blockade with atezolizumab in urothelial cancer were the focus of an exploratory multi-omic analysis. TCR sequencing covered pretreatment tumor samples and matched, serially collected peripheral blood taken before and after atezolizumab treatment. Durable clinical benefit was defined as a progression-free survival longer than 6 months, and TCR features were additionally tested against progression-free survival and overall survival. In the same patients who had TCR sequencing, pretreatment tumors also underwent whole exome sequencing and RNA sequencing. Durable clinical benefit was achieved by nine patients and was not achieved by 20 patients. Around 30 patients had pretreatment blood TCR-seq, some 25 had at least one posttreatment blood collection, and some 25 had tumor TCR-seq. Here is what the overall study found, with its caveats: A pretreatment peripheral blood TCR clonality below the median was linked to improved progression-free and overall survival. Patients with durable benefit showed greater expansion of tumor-associated TCR clones in peripheral blood 3 weeks after starting treatment (n = 22, p = 0.022). Small sample size (n ≈ 29) and many exploratory analyses mean the results are intended to be hypothesis-generating.

To estimate absolute template abundance from read counts, synthetic TCR analog templates were spiked into each PCR. The immunoSEQ assay was used to amplify TCRbeta CDR3 regions from genomic DNA with bias-controlled V and J gene primers. Sequencing of rearranged TCRbeta segments was done at approximately 20X coverage. Turning to the authors' computational methods: Clustering was used to correct sequencing errors, and CDR3s were annotated against IMGT to assign V, D and J genes. Out-of-frame and stop-codon sequences were excluded, and only productive TCRbeta rearrangements were used in downstream analyses. Clonality was computed as one minus Shannon entropy normalized by the log of the number of unique productive sequences. Fisher's exact test with Benjamini-Hochberg correction, at a threshold of adjusted p below 0.01, was used to find clones that differed between time points or between blood and tumor. TCRdb re-hosts the immuneACCESS table, in-frame sequences only. Its copies lack some clones; in the studies checked, an unresolved V gene accounts for under half of them, and the cause for the rest is not known. V and J calls plus clone size are reproduced from that table; the DNA served to infer D and trimming. The sample records some 45,000 clones, 70% to 90% of which are singletons. 25% of the sample goes to the ten largest clones.

CDR1 and CDR2 (SGHAT, FQNNGV) derive from the germline V gene. Including cysteine and phenylalanine, the CDR3 has 16 amino acids. Of all the DNA, just the CDR3 is kept, 48 bases in frame from base 1. At the junction V is shortened by 5 bases and J by 5 bases, with 21 bases in between. Reading the label with the study, this specimen's time point is: pretreatment peripheral blood. The Qiagen DNeasy Blood extraction kit was used to purify genomic DNA from total PBMCs and tumor samples. PBMCs were collected pretreatment and during treatment, and were isolated and stored as previously described. Recombination connected TRBV11-2 to TRBJ2-5, with a weak D call of TRBD2 (7 bases match). The sequence was obtained from a donor at least 40 years old with urothelial cancer. The sample consisted of PBMCs, taken around atezolizumab (anti-PD-L1) treatment. The CDR3 sequence is CASSPRDRGAGETQYF. The base sequence is TGTGCCAGCAGCCCGAGGGACCGGGGGGCCGGGGAGACCCAGTACTTC.